Presented here are 20 T cell receptor beta chains from one specimen sequenced in a study of blood T cell repertoires in COVID-19. Method: immunoSEQ multiplex PCR; TCRdb's copy keeps in-frame clones and lacks some. The repertoire has tens of thousands of clones, 80% of them found once; the top ten carry 4% to 6%. Sequencing input: peripheral blood. Receptor source: a woman aged 70-85 years with acute or convalescent COVID-19.

The rearrangement joins TRBV4-3 to TRBJ2-3, with a tentative D call TRBD2 (5 bases). V was trimmed by 0 bases and J by 1 base, leaving 8 bases between them. The CDR3 is 15 residues long. Germline assignment: CDR1 LGHNA and CDR2 YSLEER. CDR3: CASSQEADGTDTQYF. The DNA of the CDR3 is TGCGCCAGCAGCCAAGAAGCGGACGGCACAGATACGCAGTATTTT.

The genes are TRBV18 and TRBJ1-2; D is undetermined. Per the germline V gene, CDR1 is KGHSH and CDR2 is LQKENI. The CDR3 totals 12 residues. V was trimmed by 1 base and J by 8 bases, leaving 8 bases between them. CDR3 residues: CASSPLLVGYTF. Here the CDR3 DNA reads TGTGCCAGCTCACCACTACTGGTGGGCTACACCTTC.

This chain links TRBV4-1 with TRBJ2-1, with D possibly TRBD1 on 5 matching bases. V was clipped by 0 bases and J by 3 bases, with 15 bases between them. The CDR3 contains 17 residues. CDR1 MGHRA and CDR2 YSYEKL come from the germline V gene. In DNA, the CDR3 is TGCGCCAGCAGCCAAGAGGGGCTTAATATTCTCTACAATGAGCAGTTCTTC. Protein sequence: CASSQEGLNILYNEQFF.

The chain employs TRBV10-2 and TRBJ1-1; a possible D gene is TRBD1 (6 bases). With 5 bases removed from V and 6 bases from J, the gap between germline ends came to 25 bases. The CDR3 loop spans 17 amino acids. CDR1 WSHSY and CDR2 SAAADI come from the germline V gene. The CDR3 DNA follows: TGCGCCAGCAGTAGTGACACAAAAGGGCAGGGGATATCTGAAGCTTTCTTT. Its protein is CASSSDTKGQGISEAFF.

The genes are TRBV6-5 and TRBJ1-6, with 10 nucleotides matching TRBD1. V was clipped by 2 bases and J by 5 bases; unmatched bases: 3. The CDR3 has 16 residues. CDR1 and CDR2 (germline): MNHEY, SVGAGI. CDR3 amino acids: CASSYTGQGDNSPLHF. The CDR3 bases are TGTGCCAGCAGTTACACCGGACAGGGGGATAATTCACCCCTCCACTTT.

The chain links TRBV5-1 to TRBJ2-7; D possibly corresponds to TRBD2 (5 bases). CDR1 is SGHRS, CDR2 YFSETQ, per germline. CDR3 length equals 17 residues. V shed 0 bases and J shed 0 bases, with 16 bases lying between them. CDR3 nucleotides: TGCGCCAGCAGCTTGGCCTTCCGGACTGCAACCTCCTACGAGCAGTACTTC. Its protein product is CASSLAFRTATSYEQYF.

This chain connects TRBV4-2 to TRBJ1-1; 10 positions match TRBD1. CDR1 is LGHNA, CDR2 YNFKEQ, per germline. The CDR3 covers 16 residues. The J segment lost 5 bases and the V segment lost 0 bases, leaving 6 bases of the junction unmatched. The CDR3 loop reads CASSQDEGQGGTEAFF. CDR3 DNA: TGTGCCAGCAGCCAAGACGAAGGACAGGGGGGGACTGAAGCTTTCTTT.

V gene TRBV4-3 combines with J gene TRBJ1-2, with D possibly being TRBD1 (6 bases). This CDR3 is built from 15 residues. CDR1 is LGHNA, CDR2 YSLEER, per germline. V shed 2 bases and J shed 3 bases, with 13 bases lying between them. CDR3 amino acids: CASSQHRAGDYGYTF. The DNA of the CDR3 is TGCGCCAGCAGCCAACACAGGGCGGGGGACTATGGCTACACCTTC.

The rearrangement links TRBV2 to TRBJ2-3; TRBD2 aligns across 7 bases. The germline gives CDR1 SNHLY, CDR2 FYNNEI. The ends lost 3 bases at V and 2 bases at J; junction bases unmatched: 5. The CDR3 totals 15 residues. The CDR3: CASSDPAGNTDTQYF. DNA of the CDR3: TGTGCCAGCAGTGATCCAGCGGGGAACACAGATACGCAGTATTTT.

J is TRBJ1-5 and V is TRBV6-5; tentative D call: TRBD1 (6 bases). The CDR3 is 14 amino acids. With 2 bases removed from V and 3 bases from J, the gap between germline ends came to 8 bases. Germline lookup yields CDR1 MNHEY and CDR2 SVGAGI. This CDR3 reads CASSYGGFNQPQHF. The CDR3 coding sequence is TGTGCCAGCAGTTACGGGGGCTTCAATCAGCCCCAGCATTTT.

The V gene is TRBV9, the J gene TRBJ1-2; weak D call: TRBD1 (5 bases). There are 13 residues in the CDR3. Germline assignment: CDR1 SGDLS and CDR2 YYNGEE. V lost 2 bases, J lost 7 bases, and 12 bases lay in between. In DNA, the CDR3 is TGTGCCAGCAGCGTCACGGCGGGGGTTGGCTACACCTTC. Amino acid sequence: CASSVTAGVGYTF.

The chain combines TRBV7-9 with TRBJ1-2, with 7 nucleotides matching TRBD1. This CDR3 contains 13 residues. J lost 8 bases, V lost 3 bases, and 6 bases had no gene match. CDR1 is SEHNR, CDR2 FQNEAQ, per germline (reference sequence). Here the CDR3 reads CASSFAGTEGYTF. CDR3 bases: TGTGCCAGCAGCTTCGCCGGGACAGAGGGCTACACCTTC.

J is TRBJ1-2 and V is TRBV3-1 (or the pseudogene TRBV3-2); a possible D gene is TRBD1 (5 bases). The germline V gene has CDR1 LGHDT and CDR2 YNNKEL (reference sequence). V lost 4 bases and J lost 4, with 16 bases in between. The CDR3 contains 15 residues. CDR3 sequence (DNA): TGTGCCAGCAGCCCCTATATACAGGAGCCCTATGGCTACACCTTC. It yields the protein CASSPYIQEPYGYTF.

In nucleotides, the CDR3 is TGTGCCAGCAGCAAAGGAGGGAACACTGAAGCTTTCTTT. Translated, it gives CASSKGGNTEAFF. V and J are TRBV21-1 and TRBJ1-1. TRBV21-1 represents a pseudogene. The CDR3 extends over 13 amino acids.

The chain uses TRBV7-8 and TRBJ1-2; D gene unclear. CDR3 length: 15 residues. Trimming removed 4 bases from V and 8 bases from J, with 20 bases in between. CDR1 and CDR2 from the germline V gene are SGHVS and FQNEAQ. CDR3 DNA: TGTGCCAGCAGCTCCAAAGAAAGCCGAGTGGTGGGCTACACCTTC. As protein: CASSSKESRVVGYTF. The whole variable domain, remainder taken from reference TRBV7-8 and TRBJ1-2, is GAGVSQSPRYKVAKRGQDVALRCDPISGHVSLFWYQQALGQGPEFLTYFQNEAQLDKSGLPSDRFFAERPEGSVSTLKIQRTQQEDSAVYLCASSSKESRVVGYTFGSGTRLTVV.

This chain links TRBV6-2 or TRBV6-3 with TRBJ1-5; D remains unclear. Trimming removed 2 bases at V and 6 bases at J, with 5 bases between. This CDR3 is built from 12 residues. The germline V gene encodes CDR1 MNHEY and CDR2 SVGEGT. This CDR3 is CASSYLFQPQHF. In nucleotides, the CDR3 is TGTGCCAGCAGTTACCTCTTTCAGCCCCAGCATTTT.

This chain joins TRBV4-3 and TRBJ1-2; 7 positions match TRBD1. V lost 0 bases, J lost 7 bases, and 5 bases stayed unmatched. The CDR3 is 14 amino acids. Germline CDR1 LGHNA, CDR2 YSLEER. CDR3 region: CASSQERQGGGYTF. CDR3 nucleotides: TGCGCCAGCAGCCAAGAGAGGCAGGGGGGTGGCTACACCTTC.

V and J are TRBV4-1 and TRBJ2-7; D is ambiguous. Germline assignment: CDR1 MGHRA and CDR2 YSYEKL. V was clipped by 1 base and J by 2 bases, with 12 bases between them. The CDR3 is made up of 15 amino acids. In DNA form, the CDR3 reads TGCGCCAGCAGCCAAGTCGCAGAAAATCCCTACGAGCAGTACTTC. This encodes CASSQVAENPYEQYF.

The rearrangement links TRBV10-1 to TRBJ2-7, with 14 bases that match TRBD2. J gave up 2 bases and V 4 bases, and 13 bases lay outside the gene matches. The CDR3 is 19 residues long. Germline lookup yields CDR1 WNHNN and CDR2 SYGVQD (reference sequence). CDR3 sequence (DNA): TGCGCCAGCAGTGCCCCGGGACTAGCGGGGGAGGTAAGGGCCTACGAGCAGTACTTC. It is translated as CASSAPGLAGEVRAYEQYF.

The V gene is TRBV7-6, the J gene TRBJ1-1, with a possible D match to TRBD1 (5 bases). The CDR3 length is 13 residues. Germline V gene data show CDR1 as SGHVS and CDR2 as FNYEAQ. V lost 6 bases to trimming and J lost 4 bases, with 12 bases between them. CDR3 DNA: TGTGCCAGCAGACCCACAGGTACCACTGAAGCTTTCTTT. Translated, it gives CASRPTGTTEAFF.